A selection of T cell receptor beta chains follows, all from one sample in a study of shared clonotypes between healthy human individuals. Method: immunoSEQ multiplex PCR; TCRdb's copy keeps in-frame clones and lacks some. Among approximately 1,500,000 clones listed, 96% were seen once. The material sequenced was naive CD4+ T cells sorted from blood. The receptors stem from a man aged 25-40 years in good health. Each CDR3 is given with its conserved first and last residue. Fields, in order: J gene, D gene, V gene, clone size, CDR3 protein, CDR3 DNA. The D gene is left open where the match is weak. Where a row states a size, it is once, few, many or the class of an expanded clone; other rows omit it.

TRBJ2-7 | NA | TRBV11-2 | NA | CASTLYEQYF | TGTGCCAGCACCCTATACGAGCAGTACTTC
TRBJ2-1 | TRBD2 | TRBV7-3 | NA | CASSFGLAEYNEQFF | TGTGCCAGCAGCTTCGGACTAGCGGAGTACAATGAGCAGTTCTTC
TRBJ1-5 | TRBD1 | TRBV5-8 | NA | CASSWDRGTQPQHF | TGTGCCAGCAGCTGGGACAGGGGGACTCAGCCCCAGCATTTT
TRBJ2-7 | NA | TRBV5-1 | NA | CASSLEAGNYEQYF | TGCGCCAGCAGCTTGGAGGCAGGGAATTACGAGCAGTACTTC
TRBJ1-1 | NA | TRBV18 | NA | CASSLGTNTEAFF | TGTGCCAGCTCACTCGGCACTAACACTGAAGCTTTCTTT
TRBJ1-2 | NA | TRBV9 | NA | CASSPSPDTFSYTF | TGTGCCAGCAGCCCTTCCCCGGACACGTTTAGCTACACCTTC
TRBJ2-1 | NA | TRBV7-3 | NA | CASSFQKGNEQFF | TGTGCCAGCAGCTTCCAAAAGGGCAATGAGCAGTTCTTC
TRBJ2-4 | NA | TRBV11-2 | NA | CASELRSLSKNIQYF | TGTGCCAGCGAACTTCGGAGCCTGTCCAAAAACATTCAGTACTTC
TRBJ1-2 | NA | TRBV7-9 | NA | CASSLGANYGYTF | TGTGCCAGCAGCTTAGGGGCTAACTATGGCTACACCTTC
TRBJ2-3 | NA | TRBV5-4 | NA | CASSSADTQYF | TGTGCCAGCAGCTCCGCAGATACGCAGTATTTT
TRBJ2-1 | TRBD1 | TRBV9 | once | CASSVRGDRAYNEQFF | TGTGCCAGCAGCGTTCGGGGGGACAGGGCCTACAATGAGCAGTTCTTC
TRBJ2-1 | NA | TRBV5-6 | NA | CASSFRERLVRNEQFF | TGTGCCAGCAGCTTCCGGGAGCGGTTGGTTCGGAATGAGCAGTTCTTC
TRBJ1-2 | NA | TRBV6-1 | NA | CASSDGLYGYTF | TGTGCCAGCAGTGATGGACTCTATGGCTACACCTTC
TRBJ2-6 | NA | TRBV5-1 | NA | CASSLDSDSSGANVLTF | TGCGCCAGCAGCTTGGACAGTGATAGCTCTGGGGCCAACGTCCTGACTTTC
TRBJ2-7 | TRBD2 | TRBV7-2 | NA | CASSLGASGRDEQYF | TGTGCCAGCAGCTTAGGGGCTAGCGGACGAGACGAGCAGTACTTC
TRBJ1-1 | NA | TRBV5-1 | NA | CASSLDRAHYTEAFF | TGCGCCAGCAGCTTGGACAGGGCGCATTACACTGAAGCTTTCTTT
TRBJ2-7 | TRBD2 | TRBV7-8 | NA | CASSHRRGVVDEQYF | TGTGCCAGCAGCCATAGACGGGGGGTGGTTGACGAGCAGTACTTC
TRBJ2-1 | NA | TRBV14 | NA | CASSQEGELALNEQFF | TGTGCCAGCAGCCAAGAAGGAGAACTAGCTCTCAATGAGCAGTTCTTC
TRBJ1-1 | NA | TRBV18 | NA | CASSERTGDTEAFF | TGTGCCAGCTCCGAACGGACGGGAGACACTGAAGCTTTCTTT
TRBJ1-2 | TRBD1 | TRBV7-2 | NA | CASSRWTGVNYGYTF | TGTGCCAGCAGCCGATGGACAGGGGTTAACTATGGCTACACCTTC
TRBJ1-5 | NA | TRBV7-2 | NA | CASSLVNSNQPQHF | TGTGCCAGCAGCTTAGTTAATAGCAATCAGCCCCAGCATTTT
TRBJ1-6 | NA | TRBV2 | NA | CASSDPGASSYNSPLHF | TGTGCCAGCAGTGATCCGGGCGCAAGCTCCTATAATTCACCCCTCCACTTT
TRBJ2-7 | NA | TRBV18 | NA | CASSPTYEQYF | TGTGCCAGCTCACCCACCTACGAGCAGTACTTC
TRBJ1-5 | NA | TRBV18 | NA | CASSPGNNRDQPQHF | TGTGCCAGCTCACCAGGGAACAATAGGGATCAGCCCCAGCATTTT
TRBJ2-5 | TRBD1 | TRBV5-1 | NA | CASSLLTGAGETQYF | TGCGCCAGCAGCCTTCTGACAGGGGCCGGAGAGACCCAGTACTTC
TRBJ2-3 | TRBD2 | TRBV10-1 | NA | CASSLAGVADTQYF | TGCGCCAGCAGTCTAGCGGGAGTTGCGGATACGCAGTATTTT
TRBJ2-3 | NA | TRBV6-5 | NA | CASGRKDTQYF | TGTGCCAGTGGGAGGAAGGATACGCAGTATTTT
TRBJ2-7 | TRBD2 | TRBV15 | NA | CATSRDTPGLAGGPSYEQYF | TGTGCCACCAGCAGAGATACACCGGGACTAGCGGGAGGACCTTCCTACGAGCAGTACTTC
TRBJ1-1 | NA | TRBV9 | NA | CASSAAPNTEAFF | TGTGCCAGCAGCGCCGCCCCGAACACTGAAGCTTTCTTT
TRBJ2-1 | NA | TRBV29-1 | NA | CSVEGGFAGPYNEQFF | TGCAGCGTTGAGGGGGGTTTTGCGGGGCCGTACAATGAGCAGTTCTTC
TRBJ1-2 | NA | TRBV4-3 | NA | CASSQATAMSYTF | TGCGCCAGCAGCCAAGCGACTGCGATGAGCTACACCTTC
TRBJ1-5 | NA | TRBV25-1 | NA | CASSAGSSGNQPQHF | TGTGCCAGCAGTGCTGGGTCTTCGGGCAATCAGCCCCAGCATTTT
TRBJ2-5 | NA | TRBV30 | NA | CAWRALGGQKETQYF | TGTGCCTGGAGGGCTCTGGGGGGACAGAAAGAGACCCAGTACTTC
TRBJ2-1 | NA | TRBV29-1 | NA | CSGRERSYNEQFF | TGCAGCGGACGGGAGAGGTCCTACAATGAGCAGTTCTTC
TRBJ1-2 | NA | TRBV2 | NA | CASSTSLSYTF | TGTGCCAGCAGTACGTCCTTAAGCTACACCTTC
TRBJ2-2 | NA | TRBV29-1 | NA | CSVNSRDTGELFF | TGCAGCGTTAATTCACGCGACACCGGGGAGCTGTTTTTT
TRBJ1-1 | NA | TRBV7-6 | NA | CASSLDTGLLNTEAFF | TGTGCCAGCAGCTTGGATACAGGGCTACTGAACACTGAAGCTTTCTTT
TRBJ2-3 | TRBD1 | TRBV9 | NA | CASSVGTGGYTQYF | TGTGCCAGCAGCGTTGGGACAGGGGGGTACACGCAGTATTTT
TRBJ2-1 | TRBD1 | TRBV5-1 | once | CASSQTGTGYNEQFF | TGCGCCAGCAGCCAAACCGGGACAGGTTACAATGAGCAGTTCTTC
TRBJ2-7 | NA | TRBV7-9 | NA | CASSAGFERSSYEQYF | TGTGCCAGCAGCGCTGGGTTCGAAAGGAGCTCCTACGAGCAGTACTTC
TRBJ2-1 | TRBD2 | TRBV9 | once | CASSVASSGGNEQFF | TGTGCCAGCAGCGTAGCATCTAGCGGGGGCAATGAGCAGTTCTTC
TRBJ2-1 | TRBD1 | TRBV20-1 | NA | CSARDSNEQFF | TGCAGTGCAAGGGACAGCAATGAGCAGTTCTTC
TRBJ2-1 | NA | TRBV5-1 | NA | CASRDVGSYNEQFF | TGCGCCAGCAGGGACGTGGGGTCCTACAATGAGCAGTTCTTC
TRBJ1-1 | NA | TRBV6-5 | NA | CASSYLGTQVAEAFF | TGTGCCAGCAGTTACCTGGGCACGCAAGTGGCTGAAGCTTTCTTT
TRBJ2-3 | TRBD2 | TRBV5-1 | NA | CASSPAGGVPDTQYF | TGCGCCAGCAGCCCTGCGGGGGGAGTTCCAGATACGCAGTATTTT
TRBJ2-7 | NA | TRBV29-1 | once | CSVDQGQYEQYF | TGCAGCGTTGACCAGGGGCAGTACGAGCAGTACTTC
TRBJ2-7 | NA | TRBV7-9 | once | CASSLVASYEQYF | TGTGCCAGCAGCTTAGTGGCCAGCTACGAGCAGTACTTC
TRBJ1-2 | NA | TRBV29-1 | NA | CSVEGAAGYGYTF | TGCAGCGTTGAGGGGGCCGCGGGCTATGGCTACACCTTC
TRBJ2-7 | NA | TRBV6-6 | NA | CASSWTVSSYEQYF | TGTGCCAGCAGTTGGACGGTGAGCTCCTACGAGCAGTACTTC
TRBJ2-1 | NA | TRBV6-5 | NA | CASRRVAVNNEQFF | TGTGCCAGCAGAAGGGTCGCGGTAAACAATGAGCAGTTCTTC
TRBJ2-6 | NA | TRBV29-1 | NA | CSAPVVSAAGANVLTF | TGCAGCGCCCCCGTCGTCTCCGCCGCCGGGGCCAACGTCCTGACTTTC
TRBJ1-2 | NA | TRBV18 | NA | CASSPELRGGYGYTF | TGTGCCAGCTCACCCGAGCTCCGGGGCGGGTATGGCTACACCTTC